The 27 T cell receptor beta chains below come from one sample, sequenced in a study of cytomegalovirus exposure and HLA in healthy donors. PCR employed 60 Vbeta and 13 Jbeta primers. The method was immunoSEQ multiplex PCR; TCRdb's version includes in-frame clones alone and lacks a portion of them. Its clone listing holds about 140,000 clones. Material: PBMCs. The receptors derive from a male donor in good health and CMV-seronegative.

This chain links TRBV19 with TRBJ2-1; possible D gene TRBD2, 7 bases. The CDR3 sequence is 15 residues long. V was shortened by 5 bases and J by 2 bases, with 13 bases between the two germline ends. Germline-derived CDR1 and CDR2 are LNHDA and SQIVND (reference sequence). The CDR3 reads CASSQEGGTYNEQFF. The CDR3, as DNA: TGTGCCAGTAGTCAGGAGGGGGGGACCTACAATGAGCAGTTCTTC. The full variable domain, completed using reference TRBV19 and TRBJ2-1, is DGGITQSPKYLFRKEGQNVTLSCEQNLNHDAMYWYRQDPGQGLRLIYYSQIVNDFQKGDIAEGYSVSREKKESFPLTVTSAQKNPTAFYLCASSQEGGTYNEQFFGPGTRLTVL.

CDR3 loop: CASSYASGPFLNEQFF. CDR3 nucleotides: TGTGCCAGCAGTTACGCCAGCGGGCCCTTTCTAAATGAGCAGTTCTTC. The chain uses TRBV6-5 and TRBJ2-1, with D possibly TRBD2 on 6 matching bases. Germline loops: CDR1 MNHEY, CDR2 SVGAGI. Trimming pared 2 bases from V and 7 bases from J, leaving 18 bases between. The CDR3 is made up of 16 amino acids.

The chain combines TRBV7-9 with TRBJ2-6, with D unresolved. CDR1 is SEHNR and CDR2 is FQNEAQ in the germline V gene (reference sequence). The CDR3 totals 16 residues. V was pared by 1 base and J by 4 bases, with 11 bases between. CDR3 DNA: TGTGCCAGCAGCTTAGTGCAGGTCTCCGGGGCCAACGTCCTGACTTTC. Its protein product is CASSLVQVSGANVLTF.

The CDR3 here is CASSPLAGFAYNEQFF. The CDR3, as DNA: TGTGCCAGCAGTCCCCTAGCGGGCTTCGCCTACAATGAGCAGTTCTTC. The V gene is TRBV27, the J gene TRBJ2-1; 8 bases fit TRBD2. CDR1 is MNHEY, CDR2 SMNVEV, per germline (reference sequence). The length of the CDR3 is 16 residues. Trimming took 5 bases from V and 2 from J; bases not matched to a gene: 8.

The chain combines TRBV6-1 with TRBJ2-7; D may be TRBD1 (6 bases). This CDR3 is 13 amino acids long. Germline CDR1 reads MNHNS; CDR2 reads SASEGT. The germline V and J ends were trimmed by 0 bases and 4 bases, with 7 bases remaining between them. CDR3 region: CASSEARGYEQYF. As DNA, the CDR3 is TGTGCCAGCAGTGAAGCCAGGGGTTACGAGCAGTACTTC.

Written as DNA, the CDR3 is TGTGCCAGCAGCCATTTGGGGGGCAATGAGCAGTTCTTC. It yields the protein CASSHLGGNEQFF. The V and J genes are TRBV4-2 and TRBJ2-1; D is possibly TRBD2 (6 bases). Trimming removed 3 bases at V and 6 bases at J, with 9 bases between. CDR1 LGHNA and CDR2 YNFKEQ come from the germline V gene. This CDR3 spans 13 amino acids.

The rearrangement uses TRBV11-1 and TRBJ2-2; the D gene is possibly TRBD1 (6 bases). Germline loops: CDR1 SGHAT, CDR2 FQDESV (reference sequence). Trimming stripped 4 bases from V and 2 bases from J, with 14 bases between. The CDR3 extends over 16 amino acids. The CDR3 bases are TGTGCCAGCAGCTCACAGGGAAAGAGAAACACCGGGGAGCTGTTTTTT. Its translation is CASSSQGKRNTGELFF.

CDR3 in DNA: TGTGCCAGCAGCTTCCAGAGCGGGGGCTCGCTAGATACGCAGTATTTT. Encoded protein: CASSFQSGGSLDTQYF. This chain joins TRBV5-6 and TRBJ2-3, with TRBD2 matching 8 bases. This CDR3 has 16 amino acids. The V segment lost 2 bases and the J segment 5 bases; nucleotides outside the gene matches: 10. CDR1 SGHDT and CDR2 YYEEEE come from the germline V gene.

The chain recombines TRBV5-1 with TRBJ2-3, with 8 nucleotides matching TRBD1. After removal of 0 bases from V and 7 bases from J, the junction contained 4 bases not matched to a gene. Germline V lookup: CDR1 SGHRS, CDR2 YFSETQ. The CDR3 loop spans 14 amino acids. CDR3: CASSLAGGANTQYF. The DNA for the CDR3 is TGCGCCAGCAGCTTGGCAGGGGGCGCGAATACGCAGTATTTT.

The V call is TRBV7-9, the J call TRBJ1-2; 7 nucleotides line up with TRBD1. J gave up 8 bases and V 5 bases, and 5 bases lay outside the gene matches. The germline gives CDR1 SEHNR, CDR2 FQNEAQ (reference sequence). This CDR3 spans 12 amino acids. Here the CDR3 DNA reads TGTGCCAGCAGCCCTAGGGGGCAAGGCTACACCTTC. It encodes CASSPRGQGYTF.

The chain joins TRBV9 to TRBJ1-1, with D possibly TRBD1 on 5 matching bases. The CDR3 length is 17 residues. Trimming stripped 0 bases from V and 1 base from J, with 16 bases between. Per the germline V gene, CDR1 is SGDLS and CDR2 is YYNGEE. The CDR3 reads CASSVGFSRDSNTEAFF. DNA of the CDR3: TGTGCCAGCAGCGTAGGTTTTAGCAGGGATTCGAACACTGAAGCTTTCTTT. The full variable domain, with the rest looked up from reference TRBV9 and TRBJ1-1, is DSGVTQTPKHLITATGQRVTLRCSPRSGDLSVYWYQQSLDQGLQFLIQYYNGEERAKGNILERFSAQQFPDLHSELNLSSLELGDSALYFCASSVGFSRDSNTEAFFGQGTRLTVV.

The genes are TRBV4-3 and TRBJ2-1; 7 bases are shared with TRBD2. CDR1 LGHNA and CDR2 YSLEER come from the germline V gene. The junction had 14 bases not matched to a gene; V was cut back by 4 bases and J by 2 bases. This CDR3 comprises 18 residues. Written as DNA, the CDR3 is TGCGCCAGCAGCCGCGGGGGACTCGATAGTTGGGCCTACAATGAGCAGTTCTTC. Translation gives CASSRGGLDSWAYNEQFF.

The chain has TRBV10-3 and TRBJ1-2; TRBD1 matches at 8 bases. The V and J ends lost 6 bases and 8 bases, in that order; junction bases with no gene match: 8. The germline gives CDR1 ENHRY, CDR2 SYGVKD. The CDR3 is made up of 13 amino acids. CDR3 residues: CAISVDRGGGYTF. The CDR3 region has the DNA TGTGCCATCAGCGTTGACAGGGGAGGAGGCTACACCTTC.

This chain uses TRBV27 with TRBJ2-7; 11 nucleotides align to TRBD2. This CDR3 comprises 15 residues. V was clipped by 2 bases and J by 1 base; unmatched bases: 1. CDR1 MNHEY and CDR2 SMNVEV come from the germline V gene (reference sequence). CDR3 protein: CASSLTSGSSYEQYF. Written as DNA, the CDR3 is TGTGCCAGCAGTTTAACTAGCGGGAGTTCCTACGAGCAGTACTTC.

The rearrangement links TRBV15 to TRBJ1-2, with a tentative D call TRBD1 (5 bases). CDR3 size: 16 residues. V was trimmed by 1 base and J by 0 bases, leaving 12 bases between them. Looked up from germline, CDR1 is LNHNV and CDR2 is YYDKDF (reference sequence). CDR3 amino acids: CATSRGEGRANYGYTF. CDR3 DNA sequence: TGTGCCACCAGCAGAGGGGAGGGACGAGCTAACTATGGCTACACCTTC.

The rearrangement links TRBV9 to TRBJ2-1, with D unresolved. V lost 3 bases and J lost 0, with 10 bases in between. Germline lookup yields CDR1 SGDLS and CDR2 YYNGEE. The CDR3 spans 15 residues. CDR3 residues: CASSETLSSYNEQFF. CDR3 nucleotides: TGTGCCAGCAGCGAGACTCTTAGCTCCTACAATGAGCAGTTCTTC.

The CDR3 region is CASSLWTGPYEQYF. DNA for the CDR3: TGTGCCAGCAGCCTTTGGACAGGGCCCTACGAGCAGTACTTC. The chain couples TRBV7-2 to TRBJ2-7, with 8 bases aligning to TRBD1. The V and J ends lost 5 bases and 2 bases, in that order; junction bases with no gene match: 5. CDR1 and CDR2 from the germline V gene are SGHTA and FQGNSA. The CDR3 contains 14 residues.

This rearrangement joins TRBV19 to TRBJ2-7, with 11 positions matching TRBD1. V lost 5 bases, J lost 3 bases, and 6 bases stayed unmatched. CDR1 is LNHDA, CDR2 SQIVND, per germline (reference sequence). The CDR3 has 15 amino acids. CDR3 in amino acids: CASSSGQGAFYEQYF. CDR3 coding DNA: TGTGCCAGTAGTTCTGGACAGGGGGCGTTCTACGAGCAGTACTTC.

This sequence joins TRBV28 and TRBJ2-2; D might be TRBD2 (5 bases). This CDR3 has 16 residues. The V end lost 5 bases, the J end lost 6 bases, and 19 bases lay between the germline ends. From germline, CDR1 is MDHEN and CDR2 SYDVKM. The DNA for the CDR3 is TGTGCCAGCAGTACCGCTGGACGGCCGCGGGCCGGGGAGCTGTTTTTT. Amino acids: CASSTAGRPRAGELFF.

The chain carries TRBV6-5 and TRBJ2-2; possibly TRBD2 for D (7 bases). Trimming cost V 2 bases and J 4 bases, with 14 bases left between them. Germline V gene data show CDR1 as MNHEY and CDR2 as SVGAGI. This CDR3 spans 16 amino acids. The CDR3 loop is CASSYQRGAVTGELFF. CDR3 coding DNA: TGTGCCAGCAGTTACCAACGGGGGGCTGTCACCGGGGAGCTGTTTTTT.

The chain has TRBV9 and TRBJ2-5, with TRBD1 matching over 9 bases. Trimming at V came to 4 bases and at J to 5 bases, leaving 6 bases not matched to a gene. The germline V gene has CDR1 SGDLS and CDR2 YYNGEE. There are 14 residues in the CDR3. The DNA for the CDR3 is TGTGCCAGCAGCCCCCGGGACAGGGAGGAGACCCAGTACTTC. This encodes CASSPRDREETQYF.

V is TRBV30 and J is TRBJ1-1, with D uncertain. The CDR3 has 12 amino acids. CDR1 is GTSNPN, CDR2 SVGIG, per germline (reference sequence). The germline V and J ends were trimmed by 3 bases and 2 bases, with 7 bases remaining between them. CDR3 in amino acids: CAWRHANTEAFF. The CDR3 DNA sequence: TGTGCCTGGAGACACGCTAACACTGAAGCTTTCTTT. Full variable domain (outside the CDR3, taken from reference TRBV30 and TRBJ1-1): SQTIHQWPATLVQPVGSPLSLECTVEGTSNPNLYWYRQAAGRGLQLLFYSVGIGQISSEVPQNLSASRPQDRQFILSSKKLLLSDSGFYLCAWRHANTEAFFGQGTRLTVV.

The rearrangement uses TRBV28 and TRBJ1-1; TRBD1 matches at 8 bases. The CDR3 spans 18 residues. From germline, CDR1 is MDHEN and CDR2 SYDVKM. The V segment lost 3 bases and the J segment 3 bases; nucleotides outside the gene matches: 15. The CDR3 DNA is TGTGCCAGCAGTTTTCCCCCAGGGGGCAGGGGCGAACACACTGAAGCTTTCTTT. Protein product: CASSFPPGGRGEHTEAFF.

V and J are TRBV5-1 and TRBJ2-7; the D is unclear. Germline CDR1 reads SGHRS; CDR2 reads YFSETQ. The CDR3 totals 15 residues. Trimming took 0 bases from V and 0 from J, leaving 10 bases between them. CDR3: CASSLDTLSSYEQYF. CDR3 nucleotide sequence: TGCGCCAGCAGCTTGGATACTCTTAGCTCCTACGAGCAGTACTTC.

The V and J genes are TRBV6-6 and TRBJ1-1; D is perhaps TRBD1 (6 bases). The germline V and J ends were trimmed by 4 bases and 6 bases, with 21 bases remaining between them. Germline assignment: CDR1 MNHNY and CDR2 SVGAGI (reference sequence). The length of the CDR3 is 16 residues. CDR3 protein: CASSLIQGTGGAEAFF. For the CDR3, the DNA is TGTGCCAGCAGTTTGATACAGGGAACAGGCGGTGCTGAAGCTTTCTTT.

The chain uses TRBV7-9 and TRBJ2-7; D is possibly TRBD1 (5 bases). Germline V gene data show CDR1 as SEHNR and CDR2 as FQNEAQ (reference sequence). V lost 4 bases to trimming and J lost 2 bases, with 12 bases between them. This CDR3 is built from 14 residues. The CDR3 nucleotides are TGTGCCAGCAGCTCAATAACAGGTCCCTACGAGCAGTACTTC. It is translated as CASSSITGPYEQYF.

The chain is built from TRBV13 and TRBJ2-7, with D maybe TRBD2 (6 bases). The CDR3 runs to 14 residues. Trimming removed 3 bases from V and 3 bases from J, with 12 bases in between. Germline V gene lookup returns CDR1 PRHDT and CDR2 FYEKMQ (reference sequence). DNA of the CDR3: TGTGCCAGCAGCTTTGGGGGGACCCACTACGAGCAGTACTTC. The encoded protein is CASSFGGTHYEQYF.